This entry describes one T cell receptor beta chain. Its binding antigen is unknown. The sample comes from a study of cytomegalovirus exposure and HLA in healthy donors (dated by TCRdb to the late 2010s). Regarding the study in general: In an earlier analysis of some 610 of the donors, less than 350 Gb of sequence data and some 120 million unique TCR beta sequences from about 190 million T cells were reported. Roughly 300 gigabases of sequencing data and roughly 90 million unique TCR sequences were included in an early release covering 500 to 750 HLA-typed donors. The genetic ancestry cluster associated with self-reported Caucasian donors included roughly 84% of the approximately 400 genotyped donors. The aim of the study was to test whether cataloging public T cell receptors could identify signatures of past pathogen exposure. The study used immunosequencing to profile the T cell repertoires of around 600 subjects and linked those repertoires to cytomegalovirus serostatus. Along with the approximately 670-subject first cohort, a separate validation cohort of approximately 110 different subjects was used. The study combined high-throughput TCR immunosequencing, statistical association of individual TCRs with disease status, and machine learning to predict cytomegalovirus infection status. A later analysis re-examined previously published TCR beta repertoires from over 500 donors and added high-resolution HLA genotyping to investigate patterns of TCR occurrence. The later analysis used no new phenotypic data to find candidate immune exposures, relying instead on TCR beta sequences and their occurrence across donors. In an earlier analysis of roughly 540 of the donors, high-throughput TCR beta sequencing was used to judge whether each TCR beta V gene segment behaved as functional or pseudogenic. Donor age, sex, ethnicity and CMV serostatus were collected together with the repertoire data. A later genetic analysis used genome-wide SNP genotypes for about three fifths of the 666 donors, treating that subset as a discovery cohort. All discovery cohort repertoires had been generated on a single sequencing platform. HLA typing covered class I and class II loci at four-digit resolution. The number of typed donors differed by locus: roughly 620-640 for A, B, C, DRB1 and DQB1; 522 for DQA1; about 600 for DPA1; and around 450 for DPB1. Several DR-DQ haplotypes were handled as single units for association and clustering, since linkage in the cohort was strong. Across 398 genotyped donors of the cohort, an average of about 250,000 unique TCR beta nucleotide sequences per donor were sequenced, and 15% to 20% of those sequences were non-productive.

The germline ends are 13 bases apart after V is trimmed by 5 bases and J by 6 bases. The CDR3, from cysteine to phenylalanine, totals 13 residues. Left in the record is the CDR3 DNA by itself, 39 bases read in frame from the first base. The germline V gene yields SGHVS for CDR1 and FQNEAQ for CDR2. The cohort comprised more than 550 healthy bone marrow donors. At the time of sampling, every cohort member was nominally healthy, though immune exposures that went unrecorded were likely present. The donor was CMV seronegative and was included in the group of approximately 350 seronegative cohort members. Every donor gave a peripheral blood sample, and the peripheral blood mononuclear cells from that sample were used for TCR beta sequencing. The Qiagen DNeasy Blood Extraction Kit was used to extract genomic DNA from the blood cell samples. The research as a whole found: Broadly in line with IMGT annotations, most TCR beta V segments showed up in productive rearrangements about 87% or about 30% of the time in an earlier analysis of 587 of the donors. A further reported finding was that TCR beta sequences accurately predicted the HLA-A and HLA-B alleles for most subjects in the first cohort. In a later analysis, most CMV-associated TCR beta chains were found to appear HLA-restricted, with HLA associations seemingly driven largely by CMV exposure. The earlier analysis of a few hundred of the donors excluded 15 to 20 rarely observed V segments, including chromosome 9 orphons, because counts were too low. A total of 150 to 200 TCR beta chains were listed by the study as associated with cytomegalovirus. A later genetic analysis associated a missense DCLRE1C variant with V-gene and J-gene trimming of TCR beta chains, and an independent cohort replicated the association. The classifier was reported to diagnose cytomegalovirus status with high specificity and sensitivity in both the original and validation cohorts. Presence/absence analyses assumed roughly uniform sequencing depth across donors, an assumption that may not hold. While some public TCRs were present in many individuals, most TCR sequences turned up only very rarely across donors. A later genetic analysis reported fewer N-insertions in productive TCRs among donors in an Asian-associated ancestry cluster than the roughly 720-donor mean. According to a later analysis, parvovirus B19, influenza, CMV and Epstein-Barr virus appeared linked to several top co-occurrence clusters. It was suggested by the authors that the approach could potentially be generalized to other disease states and immunological phenotypes. HLA typing was unavailable for some donors at each locus, so association tests used only the typed subset. Correlated functional status among segregating V segments might be attributable to linkage disequilibrium, but an unknown experimental factor could not be ruled out. A group of highly shared sequence variants was considered likely to be a technical artifact of the sequencing pipeline. In a later analysis, the rate of TCR association differed among HLA loci, with DRB1 alleles having the most associated TCRs and HLA-C alleles having the fewest. This cohort had only TCR beta chains sequenced, and the lack of alpha or paired-chain data limited which features could be detected. In a later analysis, HLA-associated TCR beta chains were found to be more clonally expanded and to have lower generation probabilities than equally common non-associated chains. A few of the identified cytomegalovirus-associated TCR beta chains were confirmed in vitro to be specific for cytomegalovirus antigens. Some IMGT-functional V segments, including TRBV6-2 and TRBV6-3, could not be told apart with the 87-base-pair reads, so those segments were excluded. In a later analysis, 15,000 to 20,000 TCR beta sequences were associated with specific HLA alleles at a false discovery rate of 0.05. The only immune exposure information available for the cohort was CMV serostatus. Strong co-occurrence of HLA alleles, especially DR and DQ, made assigning TCR associations to individual alleles difficult.

Library preparation employed the immunoSEQ multiplex PCR assay. A mixture of 60 forward primers for TCR Vbeta segments and 13 reverse primers for TCR Jbeta segments was used in the multiplex PCR. Amplification of the CDR3 region of rearranged TCR beta genes was performed with a multiplex PCR assay on genomic DNA. Amplified TCR beta libraries were sequenced as 87-base-pair reads on the Illumina HiSeq System. The paper's processing steps were these. In a later analysis, some 80 million unique TCR beta chains were counted across the 650 to 700 repertoires, and around 10 million of these chains were shared by at least two donors. To remove PCR and sequencing errors, raw reads were error-corrected and collapsed into unique sequences using a nearest-neighbor algorithm that merged closely related sequences. V, D and J gene segments were assigned by aligning CDR3 sequences to IMGT reference sequences. Each retained sequence needed at least a six-nucleotide match to both a V gene segment and a J gene segment. Rearrangements were called productive when the CDR3 lacked stop codons and stayed in frame with V and J; all others were non-productive. Following IMGT convention, CDR3 was defined as the stretch from the second conserved V-encoded cysteine up to the conserved J-encoded phenylalanine. Sequences without an unambiguous match to a single V gene segment were excluded from the earlier analysis of almost 600 of the donors. In an earlier analysis of more than 500 of the donors, a V segment was called functional when productive rearrangements were above 56.7%, and segregating when the standard deviation between donors exceeded 5%. To diagnose cytomegalovirus status from the catalog of TCR beta chain sequences, a statistical classification framework was built. V and J gene assignment, in a later analysis, came from comparing TCR nucleotide sequences with IMGT/GENE-DB human TR gene sequences. A later analysis assigned CDR3 sequences and most-parsimonious VDJ recombination scenarios with the TCRdist pipeline. In a later analysis, each TCR beta chain was defined by its CDR3 amino acid sequence together with its V-gene family, and reads without a unique V-gene family were excluded. In a later analysis, some 600 highly shared, low-generation-probability nucleotide sequences were removed to address suspected cross-contamination and a sequencing artifact. In a later analysis, a clonal expansion index for each public chain was calculated from normalized within-repertoire ranks of inferred template counts. In a later analysis, generation probabilities were computed with a VDJ recombination model fitted to out-of-frame rearrangements, and the resulting probabilities were checked against IGoR. Hypergeometric tests were used in a later analysis to score TCR-TCR, TCR-HLA and TCR-CMV co-occurrence, with a repertoire-size bias correction applied to the TCR pairs. In a later analysis, false discovery rates were estimated by permuting HLA or CMV assignments 20 times. A later analysis grouped co-occurring TCRs with DBSCAN, adding TCRdist sequence similarity when clustering within HLA-allele-positive subsets. Repertoires with fewer than 30,000 or more than 120,000 public chains, plus five repertoires with anomalous nucleotide sharing, were excluded from co-occurrence clustering. This immuneACCESS table, as held by TCRdb, lists in-frame sequences with V and J called but not all clones. Of the missing ones, under half trace to an unresolved V gene in checked studies; the others have no known cause. The D gene and trimming were derived from the DNA, and the V and J assignments and clone size from that table. This sample's table carries 130,000 or so clones. The ten biggest clones cover 2.2% of the sample.

The rearranged segments are TRBV7-8 and TRBJ1-2; 5 matching bases give a weak D call of TRBD1. The source is a woman aged 18 to 35 in good health and CMV-seronegative. The sequencing sample was made of PBMCs. The CDR3: CASSVEGEDGYTF. The DNA sequence is TGTGCCAGCAGCGTAGAAGGGGAGGATGGCTACACCTTC.